Below, 4 T cell receptor beta chains from the same sample are listed, as sequenced in a study of blood T cell repertoires in COVID-19. Sequencing was performed with immunoSEQ multiplex PCR; in TCRdb, only in-frame clones are kept and a portion is missing. The top ten hold approximately 1.8% of the sample, which has a few hundred thousand clones, 85% to 90% seen once. The material sequenced was PBMCs or T cells enriched from blood (not recorded which). These receptors all stem from a woman aged 55-75 years who had recovered from COVID-19.

V and J are TRBV2 and TRBJ1-1, with D tentatively TRBD1 (6 bases). V was clipped by 7 bases and J by 4 bases, with 13 bases between them. Germline CDR1 is SNHLY and CDR2 is FYNNEI. The CDR3 has 13 amino acids. The DNA of the CDR3 is TGTGCCAGCACTTCGACAGGTGTCACTGAAGCTTTCTTT. Translating gives CASTSTGVTEAFF.

J is TRBJ2-2 and V is TRBV13, with D maybe TRBD2 (6 bases). The CDR3 sequence is 15 residues long. Trimming shortened V by 6 bases and J by 5 bases, and 16 bases separated the two germline ends. Germline-derived CDR1 and CDR2 are PRHDT and FYEKMQ (reference sequence). CDR3 loop: CASREGGRKTGELFF. CDR3 in DNA: TGTGCCAGCAGGGAGGGAGGAAGGAAAACCGGGGAGCTGTTTTTT.

The gene calls are TRBV28 and TRBJ2-5; 8 bases align to TRBD2. V was clipped by 5 bases and J by 5 bases; unmatched bases: 13. The CDR3 runs to 16 residues. Germline lookup yields CDR1 MDHEN and CDR2 SYDVKM. CDR3 sequence: CASSPPLRGAKETQYF. The CDR3 DNA is TGTGCCAGCAGTCCCCCCCTGCGGGGGGCTAAGGAGACCCAGTACTTC.

J is TRBJ1-3 and V is TRBV2; D may be TRBD1 (6 bases). Trimming took 6 bases from V and 7 from J, leaving 13 bases between them. CDR1 is SNHLY, CDR2 FYNNEI, per germline. The CDR3 has 13 amino acids. CDR3 sequence: CASRQGDGNTIYF. Written as DNA, the CDR3 is TGTGCCAGCAGACAGGGAGATGGGAACACCATATATTTT.